Listed below are T cell receptor beta chains from one sample, sequenced in a study of cytomegalovirus exposure and HLA in healthy donors. Produced via immunoSEQ multiplex PCR; TCRdb's table is partial and in-frame only. The data show under 200,000 clones, approximately 80% seen once. The source material was PBMCs. These receptors all come from a woman aged 50 to 65 in good health and CMV-seronegative. Both conserved end residues are part of each CDR3. Fields, in order: clone size, CDR3 length, J gene, V gene, D gene, CDR3 protein, CDR3 DNA. D genes are given only for firm matches. Expanded clones get a size class; other rows say once, few or many, or leave the size out.

>NA|15|TRBJ2-1|TRBV11-2|NA
CASSLDGDVYNEQFF
TGTGCCAGCAGCTTAGACGGGGATGTATACAATGAGCAGTTCTTC
>NA|15|TRBJ2-7|TRBV9|TRBD2
CASSVLSSGRDEQYF
TGTGCCAGCAGCGTACTGTCTAGCGGGAGGGACGAGCAGTACTTC
>NA|13|TRBJ1-5|TRBV19|NA
CASSISWREPQHF
TGTGCCAGTAGTATTTCTTGGAGGGAGCCCCAGCATTTT
>NA|16|TRBJ2-5|TRBV7-3|TRBD2
CASAGGSGGDQETQYF
TGTGCCAGCGCCGGGGGGTCCGGCGGGGACCAAGAGACCCAGTACTTC
>few|12|TRBJ1-2|TRBV19|NA
CASSDSNYGYTF
TGTGCCAGTTCAGACAGTAACTATGGCTACACCTTC
>NA|14|TRBJ2-1|TRBV2|NA
CASSLGTPYNEQFF
TGTGCCAGCAGCCTCGGGACACCTTACAATGAGCAGTTCTTC
>NA|15|TRBJ2-7|TRBV6-5|TRBD2
CASSRGGAETLKQYF
TGTGCCAGCAGTCGGGGAGGGGCGGAGACGTTAAAGCAGTACTTC
>NA|14|TRBJ2-3|TRBV28|NA
CASSFLVSTDTQYF
TGTGCCAGCAGTTTCCTTGTTAGCACAGATACGCAGTATTTT
>NA|17|TRBJ1-1|TRBV9|NA
CASSVDLSGLRNTEAFF
TGTGCCAGCAGCGTAGATCTTTCGGGGTTACGGAACACTGAAGCTTTCTTT
>once|16|TRBJ2-2|TRBV5-6|NA
CASSFGLASNTGELFF
TGTGCCAGCAGCTTTGGGCTAGCGTCGAACACCGGGGAGCTGTTTTTT
>NA|16|TRBJ2-2|TRBV7-3|NA
CASSFGLGGLAGELFF
TGTGCCAGCAGCTTTGGTCTGGGGGGTTTGGCCGGGGAGCTGTTTTTT
>NA|17|TRBJ2-3|TRBV7-9|TRBD2
CASSNRLAGRGTDTQYF
TGTGCCAGCAGCAACCGACTAGCGGGACGGGGCACAGATACGCAGTATTTT
>NA|15|TRBJ2-1|TRBV25-1|TRBD1
CASSPQGAVNNEQFF
TGTGCCAGCAGCCCACAGGGGGCCGTTAACAATGAGCAGTTCTTC
>NA|14|TRBJ2-7|TRBV25-1|TRBD1
CASSIGTGFFEQYF
TGTGCCAGCAGTATCGGGACAGGGTTTTTCGAGCAGTACTTC
>once|15|TRBJ2-3|TRBV4-1|TRBD2
CASSLAGGQTDTQYF
TGCGCCAGCAGCCTAGCGGGGGGGCAAACAGATACGCAGTATTTT
>NA|15|TRBJ2-7|TRBV25-1|TRBD2
CASSHSGRASYEQYF
TGTGCCAGCAGTCACAGCGGGAGGGCTTCCTACGAGCAGTACTTC
>NA|13|TRBJ1-2|TRBV18|NA
CASSPQDGPRHVF
TGTGCCAGCTCACCACAGGATGGGCCGCGCCATGTCTTC
>NA|15|TRBJ2-1|TRBV5-8|TRBD2
CASSYSGGNYNEQFF
TGTGCCAGCAGCTATAGCGGGGGGAATTACAATGAGCAGTTCTTC
>few|15|TRBJ2-7|TRBV5-1|NA
CASRRGLHMPYEQYF
TGCGCCAGCAGACGGGGACTGCACATGCCTTACGAGCAGTACTTC
>NA|14|TRBJ2-7|TRBV5-4|NA
CASSPGLSGNEQYF
TGTGCCAGCAGCCCGGGACTGAGCGGAAACGAGCAGTACTTC
>NA|15|TRBJ2-3|TRBV7-2|NA
CASSLELSGTDTQYF
TGTGCCAGCAGCTTAGAACTGAGTGGCACAGATACGCAGTATTTT
>NA|14|TRBJ2-7|TRBV29-1|NA
CSVEVSYGAYEQYF
TGCAGCGTTGAAGTTTCCTACGGGGCCTACGAGCAGTACTTC
>NA|14|TRBJ2-2|TRBV7-9|NA
CASTPGQNTGELFF
TGTGCCAGCACTCCGGGACAGAACACCGGGGAGCTGTTTTTT
>NA|13|TRBJ2-1|TRBV25-1|NA
CASSERDAIRRFF
TGTGCCAGCAGTGAGCGGGACGCTATTAGGCGGTTCTTC
>NA|14|TRBJ1-5|TRBV11-2|NA
CASSLEGFSQPQHF
TGTGCCAGCAGCTTAGAGGGCTTTAGTCAGCCCCAGCATTTT
>NA|19|TRBJ2-1|TRBV28|TRBD2
CASSPSTSLTSGHYNEQFF
TGTGCCAGCAGTCCTTCGACCTCCCTGACTAGCGGGCACTACAATGAGCAGTTCTTC
>NA|15|TRBJ2-7|TRBV9|TRBD1
CASSRTGTGAHEQYF
TGTGCCAGCAGCCGAACCGGGACAGGGGCCCACGAGCAGTACTTC
>NA|16|TRBJ2-3|TRBV28|NA
CASSYSGGRARDTQYF
TGTGCCAGCAGTTATTCCGGGGGGCGGGCGAGAGATACGCAGTATTTT
>NA|17|TRBJ2-2|TRBV7-2|NA
CASSRRPGGPNTGELFF
TGTGCCAGCAGCCGTCGGCCGGGGGGCCCGAACACCGGGGAGCTGTTTTTT
>NA|17|TRBJ2-1|TRBV27|TRBD2
CASSLWVLAGGRDEQFF
TGTGCCAGCAGTTTATGGGTCTTGGCGGGGGGCCGGGATGAGCAGTTCTTC
>NA|14|TRBJ2-7|TRBV28|NA
CASSGDGSTYEQYF
TGTGCCAGCTCAGGGGATGGGTCCACCTACGAGCAGTACTTC
>NA|12|TRBJ2-6|TRBV6-5|NA
CANYTGANVLTF
TGTGCCAACTACACTGGGGCCAACGTCCTGACTTTC
>NA|15|TRBJ1-2|TRBV27|TRBD1
CASSLTGTANYGYTF
TGTGCCAGCAGTTTAACAGGGACAGCTAACTATGGCTACACCTTC
>NA|19|TRBJ2-3|TRBV5-1|TRBD2
CASSFAPSGGGRLTDTQYF
TGCGCCAGCAGCTTTGCCCCTAGCGGGGGGGGGAGGCTCACAGATACGCAGTATTTT
>NA|19|TRBJ1-5|TRBV28|TRBD1
CASRGLGQGGRHSNQPQHF
TGTGCCAGCAGGGGGTTGGGACAGGGGGGTAGACATAGCAATCAGCCCCAGCATTTT
>NA|17|TRBJ2-7|TRBV5-6|TRBD1
CASSLAQGAIGSYEQYF
TGTGCCAGCAGCTTGGCTCAGGGGGCGATAGGCTCCTACGAGCAGTACTTC
>NA|16|TRBJ2-4|TRBV6-1|NA
CASSGRQDLAKNIQYF
TGTGCCAGCAGTGGCCGACAGGACTTAGCCAAAAACATTCAGTACTTC
>NA|16|TRBJ2-3|TRBV27|NA
CATGAEDSFHPDTQYF
TGTGCCACAGGAGCCGAGGACAGCTTCCATCCAGATACGCAGTATTTT
>NA|14|TRBJ1-2|TRBV29-1|TRBD1
CSVEDPTGLYGYTF
TGCAGCGTTGAAGACCCGACAGGGCTCTATGGCTACACCTTC
>NA|11|TRBJ2-1|TRBV29-1|NA
CSVDKYNEQFF
TGCAGCGTGGACAAGTACAATGAGCAGTTCTTC
>NA|16|TRBJ2-2|TRBV28|NA
CASRRLDKADTGELFF
TGTGCCAGCAGACGACTAGATAAAGCGGACACCGGGGAGCTGTTTTTT
>NA|18|TRBJ1-2|TRBV9|TRBD1
CASSVGPGTGTSRYGYTF
TGTGCCAGCAGCGTAGGTCCCGGGACAGGGACCTCCAGGTATGGCTACACCTTC
>NA|15|TRBJ1-1|TRBV2|TRBD1
CASTRSGTANTEAFF
TGTGCCAGCACCCGATCCGGGACAGCCAACACTGAAGCTTTCTTT
>NA|16|TRBJ2-5|TRBV7-6|TRBD1
CASSQKFGQGGETQYF
TGTGCCAGCAGCCAAAAATTCGGACAGGGGGGAGAGACCCAGTACTTC
>NA|14|TRBJ2-5|TRBV2|NA
CASRDESGSKTQYF
TGTGCCAGCAGGGATGAATCAGGGTCAAAGACCCAGTACTTC
>NA|16|TRBJ2-1|TRBV5-1|NA
CASSLVGQGSYNEQFF
TGCGCCAGCAGCTTGGTGGGTCAGGGTTCCTACAATGAGCAGTTCTTC
>NA|16|TRBJ1-3|TRBV4-1|NA
CASSQGAGHSGNTIYF
TGCGCCAGCAGCCAAGGGGCAGGGCACTCTGGAAACACCATATATTTT
>NA|15|TRBJ1-5|TRBV6-5|TRBD1
CASSPDRGSNQPQHF
TGTGCCAGCAGTCCAGACAGGGGGAGCAATCAGCCCCAGCATTTT
>NA|15|TRBJ1-2|TRBV18|TRBD1
CASSPRQGPNYGYTF
TGTGCCAGCTCACCCAGACAGGGCCCTAACTATGGCTACACCTTC
>few|17|TRBJ2-3|TRBV4-3|TRBD1
CASSQAGQGLSTDTQYF
TGCGCCAGCAGCCAAGCGGGACAGGGTTTATCCACAGATACGCAGTATTTT
>NA|14|TRBJ1-6|TRBV28|TRBD1
CASTLGQGLSPLHF
TGTGCCAGCACCCTGGGACAGGGCTTGTCACCCCTCCACTTT
>few|13|TRBJ1-5|TRBV10-2|NA
CASSSGSRQPQHF
TGCGCCAGCAGCTCAGGGTCACGGCAGCCCCAGCATTTT
>NA|15|TRBJ1-2|TRBV27|NA
CASSLLGSPPDGYTF
TGTGCCAGCAGTTTATTGGGCTCCCCACCGGATGGCTACACCTTC
>NA|16|TRBJ1-4|TRBV6-5|NA
CASSYSLQGRNEKLFF
TGTGCCAGCAGTTACTCGTTACAGGGTAGAAATGAAAAACTGTTTTTT
>NA|15|TRBJ2-7|TRBV11-1|NA
CASSLNDSPAYEQYF
TGTGCCAGCAGCCTAAACGACAGCCCAGCCTACGAGCAGTACTTC